Sequencing of this T cell receptor beta chain was carried out in a study of human T cells and chemical hapten exposure. Study-wide points: No alteration of TCRs above 1 in 1000 frequency was seen with DPC sensitization. Alopecia in the donors means their immune response may deviate from healthy people's.

This clonotype was seen a few times. Its antigen is not known. Library construction involved attaching unique molecular identifiers to individual cDNA molecules, which allowed quantitative, reproducible TCR counting. TCRdb recomputed calls from the RACE reads with MiXCR, one row per CDR3 protein. The profile covers about 290,000 distinct CDR3 sequences, with around 7% appearing a single time and about 1.2% taken by the ten largest. The CDR3 covers 16 residues. CDR1 is SGHTA, CDR2 FQGTGA, per germline. V gave up 3 bases and J gave up 2 bases, with 16 bases separating them. Noted time point: pre-sensitization, week 0. Treatment specified: therapeutic diphenylcyclopropenone sensitization with weekly scalp DPC. Total RNA came from unfractionated whole blood.

The genes are TRBV7-3 and TRBJ1-1; D gene unclear. The specimen comprised whole blood, sampled in connection with sensitization to the hapten diphenylcyclopropenone (DPC). This receptor was taken from a man between 18 and 29 years old with alopecia areata. Some clones in this sample may be carry-over from other donors' samples. The CDR3 coding sequence is TGTGCCAGCAGCTTCTCGAGGCCCGGGTCTAACACTGAAGCTTTCTTT. It yields the protein CASSFSRPGSNTEAFF.